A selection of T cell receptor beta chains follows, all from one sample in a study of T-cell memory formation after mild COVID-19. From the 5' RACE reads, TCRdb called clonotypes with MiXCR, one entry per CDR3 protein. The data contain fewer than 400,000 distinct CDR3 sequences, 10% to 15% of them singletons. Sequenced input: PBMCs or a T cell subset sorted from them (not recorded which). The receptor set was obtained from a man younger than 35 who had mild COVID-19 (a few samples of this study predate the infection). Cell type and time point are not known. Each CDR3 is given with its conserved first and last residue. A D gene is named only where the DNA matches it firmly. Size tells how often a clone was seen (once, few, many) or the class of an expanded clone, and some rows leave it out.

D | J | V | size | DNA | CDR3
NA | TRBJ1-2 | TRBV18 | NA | TGTGCCAGCTCATCAGGACAGACGGGTACCTTC | CASSSGQTGTF
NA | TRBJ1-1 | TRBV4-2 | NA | TGTGCCAGCAGCCAAGATGCCGACAGATACACTGAAGCTTTCTTT | CASSQDADRYTEAFF
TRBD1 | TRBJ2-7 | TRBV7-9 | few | TGTGCCAGCAGCTTCGGGACAGGGGGGGACGAGCAGTACTTC | CASSFGTGGDEQYF
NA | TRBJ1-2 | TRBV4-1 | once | TGCGCCAGCAGCCAAGATGAGGGGCAGGGCTATGGCTACACCTTC | CASSQDEGQGYGYTF
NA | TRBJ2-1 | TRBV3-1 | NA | TGTGCCAGCAGCCAAGACTGGGGGCGGGACTACAATGAGCAGTTCTTC | CASSQDWGRDYNEQFF
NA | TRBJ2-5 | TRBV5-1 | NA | TGCGCCAGCAGCTTGGTAGAGGTCGGCGGGACCCAGTACTTC | CASSLVEVGGTQYF
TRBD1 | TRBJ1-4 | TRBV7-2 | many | TGTGCCAGCAGCATACAAGGGGACAGCCAAAAACTGTTTTTT | CASSIQGDSQKLFF
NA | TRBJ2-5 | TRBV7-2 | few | TGTGCCAGCAGCTTCCGGCTTGCGGGGGCAGAGACCCAGTACTTC | CASSFRLAGAETQYF
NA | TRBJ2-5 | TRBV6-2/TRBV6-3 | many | TGTGCCAGCAGACCGTGGACTGAGGAGACCCAGTACTTC | CASRPWTEETQYF
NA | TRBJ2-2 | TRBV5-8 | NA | TGTGCCGATTGGGCCAGGGTGGGCACCGGGGAGCTGTTTTTT | CADWARVGTGELFF
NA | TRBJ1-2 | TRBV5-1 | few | TGCGCCAGCAGTGGTCAGGGTCAGGATGGCTACACCTTC | CASSGQGQDGYTF
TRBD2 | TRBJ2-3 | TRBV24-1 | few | TGTGCCACCAGTGACAGTCGACTAGCGGACACAGATACGCAGTATTTT | CATSDSRLADTDTQYF
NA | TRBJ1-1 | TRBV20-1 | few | TGCAGTGCTAGAGATCATGGACTTAACACTGAAGCTTTCTTT | CSARDHGLNTEAFF
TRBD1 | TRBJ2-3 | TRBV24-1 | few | TGTGCCACCAGTAAAACAGGGGGGAGGACAGATACGCAGTATTTT | CATSKTGGRTDTQYF
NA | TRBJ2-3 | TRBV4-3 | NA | TGCGCCAGCAGCCCCAGCCCGGGTGGCACAGATACGCAGTATTTT | CASSPSPGGTDTQYF
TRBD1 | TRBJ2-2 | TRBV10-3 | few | TGTGCCATCAGTTACAGGGGGCAGGCCGGGGAGCTGTTTTTT | CAISYRGQAGELFF
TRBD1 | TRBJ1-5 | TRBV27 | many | TGTGCCAGCAGCAAGGGACAGGGTGGGTCGCCCCAGCATTTT | CASSKGQGGSPQHF
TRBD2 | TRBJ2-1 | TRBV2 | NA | TGTGCCAGCAGTGAATCAGCGGGGGTCTACAATGAGCAGTTCTTC | CASSESAGVYNEQFF
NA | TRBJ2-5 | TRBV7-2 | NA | TGTGCCAGCGCCCTCCCCGAGACCCAGTACTTC | CASALPETQYF
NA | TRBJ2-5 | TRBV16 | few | TGTGCCAGCAGTCCTGACAGGTTCGGGACCCAGTACTTC | CASSPDRFGTQYF